The rows below give T cell receptor beta chains drawn from one sample of a study of shared clonotypes between healthy human individuals. Measured with immunoSEQ multiplex PCR; TCRdb has only the in-frame clones, and not every one. Of hundreds of thousands of clones listed, about 96% are singletons. Sequenced input: naive CD8+ T cells sorted from blood. These receptor sequences come from a woman younger than 45 in good health. Each CDR3 is given with its conserved first and last residue. A D gene is named only where the DNA matches it firmly. Size is stated for part of the rows, as once, few or many counts, or as a class when the clone is expanded.

d_call: NA; v_call: TRBV13; j_call: TRBJ2-2; clone_size: NA; cdr3_aa: CASVDASNTGELFF
d_call: NA; v_call: TRBV5-6; j_call: NA; clone_size: NA; cdr3_aa: CASSQGTATYEQYF
d_call: TRBD1; v_call: TRBV19; j_call: TRBJ1-2; clone_size: NA; cdr3_aa: CASSSYRDRGLDGYTF
d_call: NA; v_call: TRBV15; j_call: TRBJ2-5; clone_size: NA; cdr3_aa: CATFGALQGRETQYF
d_call: TRBD1; v_call: TRBV4-1; j_call: TRBJ2-7; clone_size: NA; cdr3_aa: CASSQTARQGTYYEQYF
d_call: NA; v_call: TRBV28; j_call: TRBJ2-7; clone_size: NA; cdr3_aa: CASSLSDVSSYEQYF
d_call: NA; v_call: TRBV2; j_call: TRBJ2-5; clone_size: NA; cdr3_aa: CASSEFSGETQYF
d_call: NA; v_call: TRBV7-9; j_call: TRBJ2-5; clone_size: NA; cdr3_aa: CASSLALLWETQYF
d_call: TRBD1; v_call: TRBV19; j_call: TRBJ2-7; clone_size: NA; cdr3_aa: CASSIRDRGQEQYF
d_call: TRBD1; v_call: TRBV5-4; j_call: TRBJ2-7; clone_size: NA; cdr3_aa: CASSPPGQGYEQYF
d_call: TRBD1; v_call: TRBV6-1; j_call: TRBJ2-1; clone_size: NA; cdr3_aa: CASNWDSYNEQFF
d_call: TRBD1; v_call: TRBV6-5; j_call: TRBJ1-5; clone_size: NA; cdr3_aa: CASSPVQGVLQPQHF
d_call: NA; v_call: TRBV18; j_call: TRBJ2-7; clone_size: NA; cdr3_aa: CASSSVDRPHEQYF
d_call: TRBD2; v_call: TRBV27; j_call: TRBJ2-1; clone_size: NA; cdr3_aa: CASSPVAGGPNEQFF
d_call: TRBD2; v_call: TRBV12-5; j_call: TRBJ2-1; clone_size: once; cdr3_aa: CASGLVLLAGYNEQFF
d_call: NA; v_call: TRBV28; j_call: TRBJ1-2; clone_size: NA; cdr3_aa: CATRGVGGYGYTF
d_call: NA; v_call: TRBV19; j_call: TRBJ1-5; clone_size: NA; cdr3_aa: CASSIDLSNQPQHF
d_call: NA; v_call: TRBV27; j_call: TRBJ1-2; clone_size: NA; cdr3_aa: CASSLSPQGILNYGYTF
d_call: NA; v_call: TRBV7-9; j_call: TRBJ2-1; clone_size: NA; cdr3_aa: CASSLDETGGSIF
d_call: NA; v_call: TRBV6-1; j_call: TRBJ1-1; clone_size: NA; cdr3_aa: CASSELGNTEAFF
d_call: TRBD1; v_call: TRBV29-1; j_call: TRBJ2-1; clone_size: NA; cdr3_aa: CSVEQTRQGPRWTYNEQFF
d_call: TRBD2; v_call: TRBV19; j_call: TRBJ2-1; clone_size: once; cdr3_aa: CASKKTASGNEQFF
d_call: NA; v_call: TRBV7-7; j_call: TRBJ2-3; clone_size: NA; cdr3_aa: CASSPISTDTQYF
d_call: NA; v_call: TRBV5-5; j_call: TRBJ2-7; clone_size: once; cdr3_aa: CASSLGSHYEQYF
d_call: TRBD1; v_call: TRBV4-2; j_call: TRBJ1-1; clone_size: NA; cdr3_aa: CASSQEEHRGSTEAFF
d_call: NA; v_call: TRBV10-1; j_call: TRBJ2-3; clone_size: NA; cdr3_aa: CASSESIGPTDTQYF
d_call: TRBD1; v_call: TRBV10-3; j_call: TRBJ1-4; clone_size: NA; cdr3_aa: CAISELDRVFGEKLFF
d_call: NA; v_call: TRBV7-6; j_call: TRBJ2-5; clone_size: once; cdr3_aa: CASSPDSGETQYF
d_call: NA; v_call: TRBV6-5; j_call: TRBJ2-5; clone_size: NA; cdr3_aa: CASSYSGYQETQYF
d_call: NA; v_call: TRBV2; j_call: TRBJ2-5; clone_size: once; cdr3_aa: CASSEVEETQYF
d_call: TRBD2; v_call: TRBV27; j_call: TRBJ2-1; clone_size: NA; cdr3_aa: CASSYGTSVHEQFF
d_call: NA; v_call: TRBV5-6; j_call: NA; clone_size: NA; cdr3_aa: CASSVIGFGVYEQYF
d_call: TRBD1; v_call: TRBV5-1; j_call: TRBJ1-2; clone_size: NA; cdr3_aa: CASSSGQGMDGYTF
d_call: TRBD2; v_call: TRBV19; j_call: TRBJ2-2; clone_size: NA; cdr3_aa: CAGSGRLDGELFF
d_call: TRBD1; v_call: TRBV5-8; j_call: TRBJ1-1; clone_size: NA; cdr3_aa: CASSVTGGAYTEAFF
d_call: NA; v_call: TRBV6-5; j_call: TRBJ2-7; clone_size: NA; cdr3_aa: CASSELASSYEQYF
d_call: NA; v_call: TRBV28; j_call: TRBJ2-7; clone_size: NA; cdr3_aa: CASSFTTILARDSYEQYF
d_call: TRBD2; v_call: TRBV5-8; j_call: TRBJ2-3; clone_size: NA; cdr3_aa: CASAGLLSTQYF
d_call: TRBD2; v_call: TRBV28; j_call: TRBJ2-5; clone_size: NA; cdr3_aa: CASSLWASGPQETQYF
d_call: NA; v_call: TRBV2; j_call: TRBJ2-7; clone_size: NA; cdr3_aa: CASSVVGLRYEQYF
d_call: NA; v_call: TRBV14; j_call: TRBJ2-7; clone_size: NA; cdr3_aa: CASSQDHGGSYEQYF
d_call: TRBD2; v_call: TRBV9; j_call: TRBJ2-1; clone_size: NA; cdr3_aa: CASSGYDGTSGTRGDEQFF
d_call: TRBD1; v_call: TRBV6-1; j_call: TRBJ1-5; clone_size: NA; cdr3_aa: CASSDFTGGEGPQHF
d_call: NA; v_call: TRBV4-1; j_call: TRBJ2-1; clone_size: NA; cdr3_aa: CASSPIFWTAHEQFF
d_call: NA; v_call: TRBV7-7; j_call: TRBJ2-3; clone_size: once; cdr3_aa: CASSLEWGTDTQYF